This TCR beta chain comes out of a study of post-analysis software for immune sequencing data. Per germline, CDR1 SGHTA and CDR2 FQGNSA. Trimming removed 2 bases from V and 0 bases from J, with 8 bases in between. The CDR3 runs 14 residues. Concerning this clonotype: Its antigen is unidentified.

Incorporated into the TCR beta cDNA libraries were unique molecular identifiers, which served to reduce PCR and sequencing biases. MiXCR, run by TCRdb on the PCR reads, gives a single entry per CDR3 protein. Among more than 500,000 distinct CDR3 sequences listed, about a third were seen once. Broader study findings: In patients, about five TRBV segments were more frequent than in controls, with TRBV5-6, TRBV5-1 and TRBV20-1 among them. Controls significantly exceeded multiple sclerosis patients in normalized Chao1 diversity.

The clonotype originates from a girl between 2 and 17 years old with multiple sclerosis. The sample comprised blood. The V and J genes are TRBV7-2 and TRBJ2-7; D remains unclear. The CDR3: CASSLLMGSYEQYF. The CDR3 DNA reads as TGTGCCAGCAGCTTATTGATGGGCTCCTACGAGCAGTACTTC.